This TCR beta chain was recorded in a study of molecular identifiers for immune sequencing clone quantification. Methods described previously, with TCR primers listed, were used for bulk TCR libraries. TCRdb re-called the PCR reads with MiXCR, one entry per CDR3 protein. The table shows hundreds of thousands of distinct CDR3 sequences, with roughly a quarter occurring only once. This clonotype was detected a few times. V lost 1 base and J 0 bases, leaving 7 bases between the germline ends. Germline loops: CDR1 LGHNA, CDR2 YSLEER. The CDR3 consists of 14 residues. Input material: naive CD8+ T cells from blood, with Jurkat cell RNA spiked in. Sample subset: FACS-sorted CD8+CD4-CCR7+CD45RA+ naive T cells. V and J are TRBV4-3 and TRBJ2-7; no clear D gene. This receptor was taken from a human donor in good health. Some libraries in this study had Jurkat cell RNA spiked in. The CDR3 DNA reads as TGCGCCAGCAGCCAAGGACAAGCCTCCTACGAGCAGTACTTC. Amino acid sequence: CASSQGQASYEQYF.